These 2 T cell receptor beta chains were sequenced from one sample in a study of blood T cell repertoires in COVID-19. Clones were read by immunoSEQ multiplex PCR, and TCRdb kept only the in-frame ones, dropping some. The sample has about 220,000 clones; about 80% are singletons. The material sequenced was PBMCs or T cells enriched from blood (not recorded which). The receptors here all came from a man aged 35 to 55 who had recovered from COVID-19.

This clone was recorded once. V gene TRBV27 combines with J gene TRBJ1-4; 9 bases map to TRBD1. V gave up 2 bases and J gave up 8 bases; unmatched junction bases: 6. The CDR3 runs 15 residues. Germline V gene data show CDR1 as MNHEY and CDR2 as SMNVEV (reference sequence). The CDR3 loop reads CASSLGTGGGEKLFF. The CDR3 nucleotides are TGTGCCAGCAGTTTAGGTACAGGGGGCGGCGAAAAACTGTTTTTT.

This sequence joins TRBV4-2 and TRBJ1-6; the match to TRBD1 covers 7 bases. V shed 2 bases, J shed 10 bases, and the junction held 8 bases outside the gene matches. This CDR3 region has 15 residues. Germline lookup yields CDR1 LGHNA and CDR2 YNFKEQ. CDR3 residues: CASSQRTGARSPLHF. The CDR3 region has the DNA TGTGCCAGCAGCCAACGAACAGGGGCACGATCACCCCTCCACTTT.